These 26 T cell receptor beta chains were sequenced from one sample in a study of Ad26.COV2.S vaccination and SARS-CoV-2 variants. Here immunoSEQ multiplex PCR was the method, and the copy in TCRdb shows in-frame clones only, minus some. The table shows over 400,000 clones, with over 80% occurring only once. Indicated treatment: some 19 received Ad26.COV2.S at low or high dose, single or two shots; a few received placebo; per-sample allocation not given. The samples date from day 63 after the first vaccine or placebo injection. Specimen: peripheral blood, collected in a trial of Ad26.COV2.S vaccine versus placebo. The receptors come from a person between 18 and 65 years old who received the Ad26.COV2.S COVID-19 vaccine or a placebo.

The CDR3 nucleotides read TGTGCCAGCAGCTTAGAGTCCGGAAACACCATATATTTT. It encodes CASSLESGNTIYF. V usage is TRBV7-2 and J usage is TRBJ1-3; no firm D call. Germline assignment: CDR1 SGHTA and CDR2 FQGNSA. This CDR3 region has 13 residues. The V end lost 1 base, the J end lost 4 bases, and 5 bases lay between the germline ends. Full variable domain (remainder filled in from reference TRBV7-2 and TRBJ1-3): GAGVSQSPSNKVTEKGKDVELRCDPISGHTALYWYRQSLGQGLEFLIYFQGNSAPDKSGLPSDRFSAERTGGSVSTLTIQRTQQEDSAVYLCASSLESGNTIYFGEGSWLTVV.

The chain couples TRBV11-2 to TRBJ2-1; TRBD1 might be the D (5 bases). The CDR3 spans 16 residues. V lost 1 base and J lost 7, with 17 bases in between. In germline, CDR1 is SGHAT, CDR2 FQNNGV. CDR3 residues: CASSLGLTLTVNEQFF. Here the CDR3 DNA reads TGTGCCAGCAGCTTAGGGCTCACCTTGACAGTAAATGAGCAGTTCTTC. Full variable domain (remainder filled in from reference TRBV11-2 and TRBJ2-1): EAGVAQSPRYKIIEKRQSVAFWCNPISGHATLYWYQQILGQGPKLLIQFQNNGVVDDSQLPKDRFSAERLKGVDSTLKIQPAKLEDSAVYLCASSLGLTLTVNEQFFGPGTRLTVL.

A remark on this clone: The sample has other DNA sequences that encode this CDR3 too. V usage is TRBV19 and J usage is TRBJ1-5, with D uncertain. Germline V gene data show CDR1 as LNHDA and CDR2 as SQIVND (reference sequence). CDR3 length equals 13 residues. Trimming shortened V by 5 bases and J by 2 bases, and 7 bases separated the two germline ends. Here the CDR3 DNA reads TGTGCCAGTAGTTCGGGTGGCAATCAGCCCCAGCATTTT. This codes for CASSSGGNQPQHF.

The chain employs TRBV28 and TRBJ2-7, with 9 bases fitting TRBD2. The trim removed 4 bases at V and 4 bases at J, leaving 5 bases unmatched. The germline V gene encodes CDR1 MDHEN and CDR2 SYDVKM. This CDR3 has 14 residues. The chain's CDR3 is CASSSGLAYYEQYF. The CDR3 region has the DNA TGTGCCAGCAGTTCTGGACTAGCGTATTACGAGCAGTACTTC. Using reference TRBV28 and TRBJ2-7 for the parts outside the CDR3, the full variable domain is DVKVTQSSRYLVKRTGEKVFLECVQDMDHENMFWYRQDPGLGLRLIYFSYDVKMKEKGDIPEGYSVSREKKERFSLILESASTNQTSMYLCASSSGLAYYEQYFGPGTRLTVT.

The CDR3 bases are TGTGCCAGTACCCCCCGAACAGGGGGAAAAAACATTCAGTACTTC. It codes for CASTPRTGGKNIQYF. V and J are TRBV19 and TRBJ2-4; TRBD1 matches at 8 bases. J lost 4 bases, V lost 7 bases, and 9 bases had no gene match. Per germline, CDR1 LNHDA and CDR2 SQIVND (reference sequence). CDR3 length: 15 residues.

The chain uses TRBV20-1 and TRBJ2-3, with 8 bases lining up with TRBD2. The length of the CDR3 is 15 residues. With 3 bases clipped from V and 6 bases from J, the junction kept 11 bases outside the gene matches. Germline V gene sequence: CDR1 DFQATT, CDR2 SNEGSKA (reference sequence). The CDR3 reads CSASSTSGWEDTQYF. CDR3 in DNA: TGCAGTGCTAGTTCCACTAGCGGCTGGGAGGATACGCAGTATTTT.

This chain links TRBV5-3 with TRBJ2-7; 7 positions agree with TRBD1. TRBV5-3 is identified as an open reading frame with a role that is uncertain. With 0 bases clipped from V and 2 bases from J, the junction kept 5 bases outside the gene matches. This CDR3 has 15 residues. CDR3 protein: CARSLEAGGAYEQYF. The CDR3 DNA sequence: TGTGCCAGAAGCTTGGAGGCAGGGGGTGCCTACGAGCAGTACTTC.

Details on this clone: The same CDR3 can be traced to other DNA sequences in this sample. The J gene is TRBJ2-7, the V gene TRBV28; 11 bases are shared with TRBD1. The trim removed 6 bases at V and 4 bases at J, leaving 8 bases unmatched. Looked up from germline, CDR1 is MDHEN and CDR2 is SYDVKM. The CDR3 has 15 amino acids. The CDR3 loop reads CASSSAGTGGYEQYF. DNA of the CDR3: TGTGCCAGCAGCTCCGCCGGGACAGGGGGGTACGAGCAGTACTTC.

CDR3 in amino acids: CASSLRQGPYEQYF. In DNA form, the CDR3 reads TGCGCCAGCAGCTTGCGACAGGGGCCCTACGAGCAGTACTTC. The rearrangement joins TRBV5-1 to TRBJ2-7; 8 bases line up with TRBD1. V shed 1 base, J shed 2 bases, and the junction held 2 bases outside the gene matches. Per the germline V gene, CDR1 is SGHRS and CDR2 is YFSETQ. The CDR3 length is 14 residues.

This chain uses TRBV5-4 with TRBJ2-1; 7 bases fit TRBD1. This CDR3 has 16 residues. V dropped 5 bases and J dropped 0; count of bases not matched to a gene: 8. Looked up from germline, CDR1 is SGHNT and CDR2 is YYREEE (reference sequence). The CDR3 DNA reads TGTGCCAGCAGTCTGACGGACAGGTTCTCCTACAATGAGCAGTTCTTC. This translates into CASSLTDRFSYNEQFF.

CDR3 nucleotides: TGTGCCAGCACCAGACAGGGGGAAGCTGAAGCTTTCTTT. Its protein is CASTRQGEAEAFF. The chain employs TRBV6-6 and TRBJ1-1, with 9 bases fitting TRBD1. There are 13 residues in the CDR3. After removal of 7 bases from V and 6 bases from J, the junction contained 6 bases not matched to a gene. Germline V gene sequence: CDR1 MNHNY, CDR2 SVGAGI (reference sequence).

The chain couples TRBV9 to TRBJ2-7, with D possibly TRBD1 on 6 matching bases. The CDR3 loop spans 13 amino acids. V lost 3 bases to trimming and J lost 3 bases, with 10 bases between them. Germline-derived CDR1 and CDR2 are SGDLS and YYNGEE. CDR3 in amino acids: CASSAGVSYEQYF. CDR3 bases: TGTGCCAGCAGCGCAGGGGTTAGCTACGAGCAGTACTTC.

Only a few counts were recorded for this clone. This chain links TRBV10-2 with TRBJ1-2, with a weak D call TRBD1 (6 bases). Germline V lookup: CDR1 WSHSY, CDR2 SAAADI. V lost 2 bases and J lost 6, with 25 bases in between. The CDR3 has 18 amino acids. The CDR3 nucleotides read TGCGCCAGCAGTGAGACAAAACAGGGTCCCTTCACACAAAATGGCTACACCTTC. Translation gives CASSETKQGPFTQNGYTF.

This chain uses TRBV5-8 with TRBJ1-4; the D is unclear. Germline V gene lookup returns CDR1 SGHTS and CDR2 YDEGEE. The length of the CDR3 is 15 residues. V lost 0 bases, J lost 0 bases, and 6 bases lay in between. Here the CDR3 reads CASSLELTTNEKLFF. DNA for the CDR3: TGTGCCAGCAGCTTGGAGCTGACAACTAATGAAAAACTGTTTTTT.

V usage is TRBV7-9 and J usage is TRBJ1-2, with D unclear. Germline-derived CDR1 and CDR2 are SEHNR and FQNEAQ (reference sequence). The CDR3 extends over 15 amino acids. Trimming removed 5 bases at V and 1 base at J, with 14 bases between. The CDR3 nucleotides read TGTGCCAGCAGCCCGCCAGGCACTCTTAACTATGGCTACACCTTC. Amino acids: CASSPPGTLNYGYTF.

The chain employs TRBV6-1 and TRBJ2-1; no definite D call. The germline CDR1 and CDR2 sequences are MNHNS and SASEGT. The germline V and J ends were trimmed by 0 bases and 13 bases, with 10 bases remaining between them. The CDR3 has 12 amino acids. The CDR3 DNA reads TGTGCCAGCAGTGAAGCGGTGACACAACAGTTCTTC. Translation: CASSEAVTQQFF.

Many counts were recorded for this clone. Within the sample, other DNA sequences also encode this same CDR3. The J gene is TRBJ1-1, the V gene TRBV7-2; D call uncertain. The germline V gene has CDR1 SGHTA and CDR2 FQGNSA. Trimming shortened V by 1 base and J by 4 bases, and 4 bases separated the two germline ends. CDR3 size: 12 residues. CDR3 region: CASSLGFTEAFF. The CDR3, as DNA: TGTGCCAGCAGCTTAGGATTCACTGAAGCTTTCTTT. Drawing the rest from reference TRBV7-2 and TRBJ1-1, the complete variable domain is GAGVSQSPSNKVTEKGKDVELRCDPISGHTALYWYRQSLGQGLEFLIYFQGNSAPDKSGLPSDRFSAERTGGSVSTLTIQRTQQEDSAVYLCASSLGFTEAFFGQGTRLTVV.

V gene TRBV10-3 combines with J gene TRBJ2-7; D not resolved. Per the germline V gene, CDR1 is ENHRY and CDR2 is SYGVKD. Deletions cut 6 bases from V and 0 bases from J, with 6 bases between. The CDR3 is 12 residues long. CDR3 loop: CAIRNSSYEQYF. CDR3 in DNA: TGTGCCATCAGGAACAGCTCCTACGAGCAGTACTTC.

V gene TRBV5-6 combines with J gene TRBJ1-4, with D possibly matching TRBD1 (5 bases). V lost 1 base and J 8 bases, leaving 18 bases between the germline ends. CDR1 is SGHDT and CDR2 is YYEEEE in the germline V gene. The CDR3 spans 16 residues. For the CDR3, the DNA is TGTGCCAGCAGCTTGTTCCAGGGAGCGACGCGCGAAAAACTGTTTTTT. Its translation: CASSLFQGATREKLFF.

This rearrangement joins TRBV9 to TRBJ1-1; tentatively, D is TRBD1 (5 bases). Germline V CDR1 and CDR2: SGDLS, YYNGEE. The CDR3 is 15 amino acids. The V end lost 0 bases, the J end lost 1 base, and 10 bases lay between the germline ends. CDR3 nucleotide sequence: TGTGCCAGCAGCGTAGGAGTCAGGGCGAACACTGAAGCTTTCTTT. It yields the protein CASSVGVRANTEAFF. Variable domain in full (rest from reference TRBV9 and TRBJ1-1): DSGVTQTPKHLITATGQRVTLRCSPRSGDLSVYWYQQSLDQGLQFLIQYYNGEERAKGNILERFSAQQFPDLHSELNLSSLELGDSALYFCASSVGVRANTEAFFGQGTRLTVV.

With respect to this clone: The sample holds other DNA sequences that translate to the same CDR3. The rearrangement uses TRBV4-3 and TRBJ2-7; 8 bases align to TRBD1. Germline-derived CDR1 and CDR2 are LGHNA and YSLEER. Losses at the gene ends were 1 base for V and 4 bases for J; bases not matched to a gene: 3. The CDR3 runs 14 residues. CDR3 residues: CASSQGTGTYEQYF. The CDR3 DNA sequence: TGCGCCAGCAGCCAAGGGACAGGGACATACGAGCAGTACTTC.

The rearrangement uses TRBV19 and TRBJ2-7, with D possibly being TRBD1 or TRBD2 (5 bases each). The CDR3 length is 15 residues. The germline V and J ends were trimmed by 7 bases and 6 bases, with 22 bases remaining between them. The germline V gene has CDR1 LNHDA and CDR2 SQIVND (reference sequence). The chain's CDR3 is CASTNGIHPGTEQYF. The CDR3 coding sequence is TGTGCCAGTACCAACGGAATCCACCCGGGGACCGAGCAGTACTTC.

The chain couples TRBV5-1 to TRBJ1-4, with 9 bases aligning to TRBD1. The CDR3 has 16 residues. In germline, CDR1 is SGHRS, CDR2 YFSETQ. The J segment lost 5 bases and the V segment lost 4 bases, leaving 9 bases of the junction unmatched. CDR3 coding DNA: TGCGCCAGCAGCGCCGGGACAGGGTCTGGAAATGAAAAACTGTTTTTT. It codes for CASSAGTGSGNEKLFF.

The chain couples TRBV7-9 to TRBJ2-3; 7 nucleotides agree with TRBD2. The CDR3 is made up of 17 amino acids. The junction had 10 bases not matched to a gene; V was cut back by 4 bases and J by 0 bases. The V gene's germline CDR1 is SEHNR and CDR2 FQNEAQ (reference sequence). CDR3 nucleotides: TGTGCCAGCAGCTGGGAGTCGGAGCGGGGTAGCACAGATACGCAGTATTTT. This sequence encodes CASSWESERGSTDTQYF.

The rearrangement joins TRBV7-2 to TRBJ2-3, with a weak D call TRBD1 (5 bases). CDR1 and CDR2 (germline): SGHTA, FQGNSA. Trimming pared 8 bases from V and 6 bases from J, leaving 21 bases between. CDR3 length: 15 amino acids. CDR3 residues: CASQSGSSPIDTQYF. Here the CDR3 DNA reads TGTGCCAGCCAGTCAGGGTCTAGTCCCATCGATACGCAGTATTTT.

The gene calls are TRBV3-1 (or the pseudogene TRBV3-2) and TRBJ2-7, with 7 bases matching TRBD2. The CDR3 consists of 16 residues. The V and J ends lost 0 bases and 7 bases, in that order; junction bases with no gene match: 12. CDR1 and CDR2 (germline): LGHDT, YNNKEL (reference sequence). In DNA, the CDR3 is TGTGCCAGCAGCCAAGATCGGGACTACCTACCCTCTGAGCAGTACTTC. It codes for CASSQDRDYLPSEQYF.